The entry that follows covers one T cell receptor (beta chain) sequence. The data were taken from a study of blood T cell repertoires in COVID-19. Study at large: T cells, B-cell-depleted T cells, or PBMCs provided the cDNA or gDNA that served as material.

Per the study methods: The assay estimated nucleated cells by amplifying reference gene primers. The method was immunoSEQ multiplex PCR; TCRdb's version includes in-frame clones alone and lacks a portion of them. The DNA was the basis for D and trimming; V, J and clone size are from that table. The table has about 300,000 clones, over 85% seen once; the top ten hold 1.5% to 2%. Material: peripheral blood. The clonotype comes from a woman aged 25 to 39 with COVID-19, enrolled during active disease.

The CDR3 DNA is TGTGCCAGCAGCCCTGGAGGGTTTTACAATGAGCAGTTCTTC. Translating it yields CASSPGGFYNEQFF. The rearrangement joins TRBV28 to TRBJ2-1; D is possibly TRBD2 (6 bases). V gave up 6 bases and J gave up 4 bases, with 13 bases separating them. Germline V gene data show CDR1 as MDHEN and CDR2 as SYDVKM. The CDR3 runs 14 residues.